The 27 T cell receptor beta chains below all came from one sample that was sequenced in a study of cytomegalovirus exposure and HLA in healthy donors. PCR used 60 Vbeta primers and 13 Jbeta primers. Assay used: immunoSEQ multiplex PCR; TCRdb lists only in-frame clones, some missing. The sample shows approximately 220,000 clones, about three quarters of them seen only once. Sequenced input: PBMCs. These TCRs come from a man in his forties in good health and CMV-seronegative.

The genes are TRBV7-9 and TRBJ2-7, with D perhaps matching TRBD2 (6 bases). The germline gives CDR1 SEHNR, CDR2 FQNEAQ (reference sequence). The CDR3 extends over 14 amino acids. The V end was cut by 2 bases, the J end by 5 bases, with 13 bases between. The CDR3: CASSLRRGANEQYF. The CDR3 DNA sequence: TGTGCCAGCAGCTTAAGGAGGGGAGCAAACGAGCAGTACTTC. The full variable domain, in which reference TRBV7-9 and TRBJ2-7 provide the parts outside the CDR3, is DTGVSQNPRHKITKRGQNVTFRCDPISEHNRLYWYRQTLGQGPEFLTYFQNEAQLEKSRLLSDRFSAERPKGSFSTLEIQRTEQGDSAMYLCASSLRRGANEQYFGPGTRLTVT.

The V call is TRBV9, the J call TRBJ1-1; 9 bases map to TRBD1. This CDR3 spans 15 amino acids. Looked up from germline, CDR1 is SGDLS and CDR2 is YYNGEE. Trimming at V came to 4 bases and at J to 5 bases, leaving 9 bases not matched to a gene. This CDR3 is CASSTGTDRGTEAFF. CDR3 bases: TGTGCCAGCAGCACGGGAACCGACAGGGGGACTGAAGCTTTCTTT.

This clone has just a few counts. V and J are TRBV7-3 and TRBJ1-1; D unresolved. This CDR3 comprises 15 residues. CDR1 and CDR2 from the germline V gene are SGHTA and FQGTGA. V lost 1 base to trimming and J lost 2 bases, with 11 bases between them. The CDR3 coding sequence is TGTGCCAGCAGCTTAAATGGACTCCGAAACACTGAAGCTTTCTTT. Its protein is CASSLNGLRNTEAFF.

The V gene is TRBV11-2, the J gene TRBJ2-7, with 9 bases lining up with TRBD1. The CDR3 has 15 residues. With V trimmed by 4 bases and J by 5 bases, 9 bases remained unmatched. The V gene's germline CDR1 is SGHAT and CDR2 FQNNGV. CDR3 in amino acids: CASSSSGQGLHEQYF. As DNA, the CDR3 is TGTGCCAGCAGCTCCTCGGGACAGGGATTACACGAGCAGTACTTC.

The rearrangement uses TRBV20-1 and TRBJ2-1; no definite D call. This CDR3 is 11 amino acids long. V lost 3 bases to trimming and J lost 7 bases, with 7 bases between them. Germline V CDR1 and CDR2: DFQATT, SNEGSKA (reference sequence). In DNA, the CDR3 is TGCAGTGCTAGTGCCCGGAATGAGCAGTTCTTC. Protein product: CSASARNEQFF.

The chain links TRBV19 to TRBJ1-1; tentative D call: TRBD1 (6 bases). V was cut by 4 bases and J by 5 bases, with 17 bases left in between. Germline loops: CDR1 LNHDA, CDR2 SQIVND (reference sequence). The CDR3 extends over 15 amino acids. CDR3 sequence reads: CASSTRRGGGTEAFF. For the CDR3, the DNA is TGTGCCAGTAGTACCCGCAGGGGCGGTGGAACTGAAGCTTTCTTT.

CDR3: CASSLGAGLRGYSYNEQFF. For the CDR3, the DNA is TGCGCCAGCAGCTTGGGTGCTGGTCTCAGGGGGTATTCCTACAATGAGCAGTTCTTC. The chain uses TRBV5-1 and TRBJ2-1, with 7 nucleotides matching TRBD1. This CDR3 is 19 amino acids long. Trimming took 0 bases from V and 1 from J; bases not matched to a gene: 13. Germline assignment: CDR1 SGHRS and CDR2 YFSETQ.

The gene calls are TRBV5-4 and TRBJ2-1, with TRBD2 matching 8 bases. V was clipped by 4 bases and J by 0 bases; unmatched bases: 3. CDR3 length equals 15 residues. Germline lookup yields CDR1 SGHNT and CDR2 YYREEE (reference sequence). CDR3 nucleotide sequence: TGTGCCAGCAGCCGGGGGGGGAGCTCCTACAATGAGCAGTTCTTC. Translated: CASSRGGSSYNEQFF.

The sample holds a few counts of this clone. The chain carries TRBV29-1 and TRBJ2-7; 7 bases match TRBD1. CDR3 length: 15 amino acids. V was pared by 7 bases and J by 5 bases, with 17 bases of the junction left unmatched. Germline CDR1 SQVTM, CDR2 ANQGSEA. CDR3 sequence reads: CSALGTGTANHEQYF. The DNA for the CDR3 is TGCAGCGCCTTAGGCACCGGGACAGCGAACCACGAGCAGTACTTC.

The rearrangement uses TRBV7-2 and TRBJ2-2; TRBD2 aligns across 8 bases. The J segment lost 6 bases and the V segment lost 5 bases, leaving 11 bases of the junction unmatched. Per the germline V gene, CDR1 is SGHTA and CDR2 is FQGNSA. This CDR3 has 16 residues. CDR3 sequence (DNA): TGTGCCAGCAGCCCCCGACTAGCGTGGGGGGCCGGGGAGCTGTTTTTT. It encodes CASSPRLAWGAGELFF.

Regarding this clone: At one boundary the junction diverges from the germline segment, which might be a read error. The genes are TRBV11-2 and TRBJ2-7; tentative D call: TRBD2 (5 bases). Germline CDR1 SGHAT, CDR2 FQNNGV. This CDR3 comprises 12 residues. CDR3 DNA: TGTGCCAGCAGTCACGCCGTAAGCGGTTCCGTCTTC. Translating gives CASSHAVSGSVF.

This chain joins TRBV25-1 and TRBJ2-2, with 8 bases matching TRBD2. The J segment lost 8 bases and the V segment lost 6 bases, leaving 8 bases of the junction unmatched. Germline V lookup: CDR1 MGHDK, CDR2 SYGVNS. The CDR3 has 14 residues. The CDR3 coding sequence is TGTGCCAGCAGCCGGACCGGGAGGGATGGGGAGCTGTTTTTT. This gives the protein CASSRTGRDGELFF.

The chain uses TRBV5-6 and TRBJ1-1; the D is unclear. Germline assignment: CDR1 SGHDT and CDR2 YYEEEE. CDR3 length equals 13 residues. With 0 bases removed from V and 10 bases from J, the gap between germline ends came to 13 bases. This CDR3 is CASSLAHISGAFF. Written as DNA, the CDR3 is TGTGCCAGCAGCTTGGCTCACATCTCGGGAGCTTTCTTT. The full variable domain, in which reference TRBV5-6 and TRBJ1-1 provide the parts outside the CDR3, is DAGVTQSPTHLIKTRGQQVTLRCSPKSGHDTVSWYQQALGQGPQFIFQYYEEEERQRGNFPDRFSGHQFPNYSSELNVNALLLGDSALYLCASSLAHISGAFFGQGTRLTVV.

V is TRBV19 and J is TRBJ2-7; TRBD1 is a possible D gene (5 bases). Germline V gene sequence: CDR1 LNHDA, CDR2 SQIVND (reference sequence). V was clipped by 3 bases and J by 10 bases, with 16 bases between them. This CDR3 spans 13 amino acids. CDR3 DNA: TGTGCCAGTAGTATGAGGTCGATGGACACACAGTACTTC. Its protein product is CASSMRSMDTQYF.

The chain is built from TRBV5-1 and TRBJ2-7, with 7 bases fitting TRBD2. V was pared by 2 bases and J by 4 bases, with 3 bases of the junction left unmatched. The V gene's germline CDR1 is SGHRS and CDR2 YFSETQ. The CDR3 totals 13 residues. The CDR3 reads CASSFNGGYEQYF. CDR3 DNA sequence: TGCGCCAGCAGCTTTAACGGGGGGTACGAGCAGTACTTC.

J is TRBJ2-1 and V is TRBV7-9; D is undetermined. CDR1 is SEHNR, CDR2 FQNEAQ, per germline (reference sequence). Trimming pared 1 base from V and 6 bases from J, leaving 7 bases between. The CDR3 runs 13 residues. The CDR3 here is CASSLGTTNEQFF. The CDR3 DNA sequence: TGTGCCAGCAGCTTAGGCACTACCAATGAGCAGTTCTTC.

This sequence joins TRBV7-2 and TRBJ2-7, with 7 bases fitting TRBD2. Germline V gene data show CDR1 as SGHTA and CDR2 as FQGNSA. This CDR3 region has 16 residues. V dropped 4 bases and J dropped 2; count of bases not matched to a gene: 11. CDR3 nucleotides: TGTGCCAGCAGCTCCCGCCCGCTAGCGGATGCCTACGAGCAGTACTTC. This sequence encodes CASSSRPLADAYEQYF.

The chain employs TRBV4-2 and TRBJ2-7, with 8 bases matching TRBD2. There are 13 residues in the CDR3. Germline lookup yields CDR1 LGHNA and CDR2 YNFKEQ. Unmatched junction bases numbered 4, after V lost 0 bases and J lost 9 bases. The CDR3 DNA is TGTGCCAGCAGCCAAGATAAAGCGGGAGCGCAGTACTTC. It yields the protein CASSQDKAGAQYF.

V usage is TRBV5-4 and J usage is TRBJ2-3; D not resolved. The CDR3 totals 12 residues. Germline-derived CDR1 and CDR2 are SGHNT and YYREEE (reference sequence). Deletions cut 1 base from V and 3 bases from J, with 3 bases between. CDR3 sequence (DNA): TGTGCCAGCAGCTTGTATACAGATACGCAGTATTTT. Its translation: CASSLYTDTQYF.

The CDR3 region is CASSPSERTDTQYF. CDR3 nucleotide sequence: TGTGCCAGCAGCCCGTCTGAGAGGACAGATACGCAGTATTTT. The V and J genes are TRBV7-3 and TRBJ2-3; D unclear. The CDR3 covers 14 residues. The germline gives CDR1 SGHTA, CDR2 FQGTGA. V lost 5 bases, J lost 3 bases, and 12 bases lay in between.

The chain recombines TRBV6-5 with TRBJ2-2; 7 bases fit TRBD1. The germline V gene encodes CDR1 MNHEY and CDR2 SVGAGI. The CDR3 runs 15 residues. V lost 0 bases to trimming and J lost 6 bases; unmatched junction nucleotides: 4. CDR3 nucleotide sequence: TGTGCCAGCAGTTACTCGCGCACAGGGGCCGGGGAGCTGTTTTTT. This translates into CASSYSRTGAGELFF.

The V and J genes are TRBV5-1 and TRBJ2-3; 7 bases align to TRBD2. CDR1 SGHRS and CDR2 YFSETQ come from the germline V gene. The CDR3 consists of 16 residues. V trimming: 4 bases; J trimming: 3 bases; junction bases outside the gene matches: 11. The CDR3, as DNA: TGCGCCAGCAGCCTGAAAACGGGGGGTTCAACAGATACGCAGTATTTT. It is translated as CASSLKTGGSTDTQYF.

CDR3 sequence reads: CASSLNLGEQYF. The CDR3 nucleotides are TGTGCCAGCAGCTTAAACCTCGGCGAGCAGTACTTC. V usage is TRBV7-2 and J usage is TRBJ2-7, with D unclear. The CDR3 covers 12 residues. Germline V gene lookup returns CDR1 SGHTA and CDR2 FQGNSA. The V gene lost 2 bases and the J gene lost 6 bases, with 8 bases spanning the gap. Supplemented by reference TRBV7-2 and TRBJ2-7, the full variable domain reads GAGVSQSPSNKVTEKGKDVELRCDPISGHTALYWYRQSLGQGLEFLIYFQGNSAPDKSGLPSDRFSAERTGGSVSTLTIQRTQQEDSAVYLCASSLNLGEQYFGPGTRLTVT.

This clone has more than one count but fewer than ten. The chain couples TRBV2 to TRBJ2-2; D is uncertain. From germline, CDR1 is SNHLY and CDR2 FYNNEI. The CDR3 is 13 amino acids. Between the trimmed V and J ends, which lost 10 bases and 1 base, there was a span of 10 bases. This CDR3 reads CATFPRNTGELFF. The CDR3 nucleotides read TGTGCCACCTTTCCTAGGAACACCGGGGAGCTGTTTTTT.

This clone was picked up a small number of times. This chain links TRBV2 with TRBJ2-5; weak D call: TRBD2 (6 bases). Germline assignment: CDR1 SNHLY and CDR2 FYNNEI. The CDR3 loop spans 15 amino acids. V lost 7 bases, J lost 5 bases, and 20 bases lay in between. The chain's CDR3 is CASKGGTLAGETQYF. DNA for the CDR3: TGTGCCAGCAAAGGAGGGACTCTAGCAGGGGAGACCCAGTACTTC.

The chain combines TRBV5-6 with TRBJ2-7; TRBD2 agrees at 10 bases. After removal of 2 bases from V and 4 bases from J, the junction contained 3 bases not matched to a gene. From germline, CDR1 is SGHDT and CDR2 YYEEEE. The CDR3 is made up of 14 amino acids. CDR3 DNA sequence: TGTGCCAGCAGCTTCGGACTAGCGGAATACGAGCAGTACTTC. Amino acid sequence: CASSFGLAEYEQYF.

The sample holds one count of this clone. J is TRBJ2-1 and V is TRBV6-5; TRBD2 aligns across 8 bases. This CDR3 region has 15 residues. Germline values: CDR1 MNHEY, CDR2 SVGAGI. After removal of 0 bases from V and 8 bases from J, the junction contained 6 bases not matched to a gene. For the CDR3, the DNA is TGTGCCAGCAGTTACTCAGCGGGAGTGTTGGATGAGCAGTTCTTC. It specifies CASSYSAGVLDEQFF.